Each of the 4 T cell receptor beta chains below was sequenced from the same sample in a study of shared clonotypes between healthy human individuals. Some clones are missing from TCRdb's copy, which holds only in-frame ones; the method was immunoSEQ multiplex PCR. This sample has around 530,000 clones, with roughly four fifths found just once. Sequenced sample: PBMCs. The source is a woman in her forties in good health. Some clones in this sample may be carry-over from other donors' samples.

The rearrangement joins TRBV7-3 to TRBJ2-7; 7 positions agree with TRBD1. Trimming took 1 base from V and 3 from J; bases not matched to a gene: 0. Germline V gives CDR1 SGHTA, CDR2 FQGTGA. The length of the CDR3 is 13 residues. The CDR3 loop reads CASSLRQGYEQYF. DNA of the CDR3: TGTGCCAGCAGCTTAAGACAGGGCTACGAGCAGTACTTC.

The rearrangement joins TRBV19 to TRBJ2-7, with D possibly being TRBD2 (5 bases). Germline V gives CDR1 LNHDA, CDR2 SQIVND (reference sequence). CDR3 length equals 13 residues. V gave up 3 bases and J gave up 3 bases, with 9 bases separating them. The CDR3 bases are TGTGCCAGTAGTATGGACGGGGACTACGAGCAGTACTTC. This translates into CASSMDGDYEQYF.

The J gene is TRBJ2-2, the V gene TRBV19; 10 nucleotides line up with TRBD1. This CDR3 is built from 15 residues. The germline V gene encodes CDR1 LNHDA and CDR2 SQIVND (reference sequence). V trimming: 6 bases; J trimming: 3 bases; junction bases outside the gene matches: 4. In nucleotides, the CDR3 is TGTGCCAGTAGGGTGGGACAGGGGTACACCGGGGAGCTGTTTTTT. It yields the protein CASRVGQGYTGELFF. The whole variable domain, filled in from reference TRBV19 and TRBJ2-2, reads DGGITQSPKYLFRKEGQNVTLSCEQNLNHDAMYWYRQDPGQGLRLIYYSQIVNDFQKGDIAEGYSVSREKKESFPLTVTSAQKNPTAFYLCASRVGQGYTGELFFGEGSRLTVL.

The CDR3 protein is CASRRAGGSGELFF. For the CDR3, the DNA is TGTGCCAGCAGAAGAGCGGGAGGGTCCGGGGAGCTGTTTTTT. This chain uses TRBV7-9 with TRBJ2-2, with TRBD2 matching over 10 bases. V lost 6 bases and J lost 6; bases outside the gene matches: 4. This CDR3 comprises 14 residues. CDR1 is SEHNR and CDR2 is FQNEAQ in the germline V gene (reference sequence).